What follows are 23 T cell receptor beta chains derived from one specimen sequenced in a study of T-cell memory formation after mild COVID-19 (dated by TCRdb to the early 2020s). Libraries were constructed by 5' RACE. TCRdb names Illumina NovaSeq 6000 as the instrument used. TCRdb reprocessed the public reads (quality trimming at Q25 with fastp, clone calling with MiXCR) and kept in-frame beta chains. Every distinct CDR3 protein forms one entry, paired with its most common genes and DNA. The sample includes about 270,000 distinct CDR3 sequences, with around 15% observed a single time. More than 20% of the sample is taken by the ten largest. The material sequenced was PBMCs or a T cell subset sorted from them (not recorded which). These receptors all stem from a man younger than 35 who had mild COVID-19 (a few samples of this study predate the infection). The sample titles of this study are shuffled in the database, so cell type and time point are left out; the donor was told from shared clones.

In this sample, this clonotype turned up once. The genes are TRBV28 and TRBJ2-7; the match to TRBD2 covers 10 bases. Germline V gene sequence: CDR1 MDHEN, CDR2 SYDVKM. This CDR3 spans 13 amino acids. The junction had 5 bases not matched to a gene; V was cut back by 2 bases and J by 10 bases. In nucleotides, the CDR3 is TGTGCCAGCAGTTTAGGTACTAGCGGGATCCAGTACGTC. It is translated as CASSLGTSGIQYV.

This clonotype was detected only a few times. The rearrangement links TRBV7-9 to TRBJ1-2; D perhaps matches TRBD1 (5 bases). From germline, CDR1 is SEHNR and CDR2 FQNEAQ (reference sequence). The CDR3 is made up of 14 amino acids. The ends were cut back, 2 bases at V and 1 base at J, with 8 bases in the middle. CDR3 sequence reads: CASSLLGGNYGYTF. Here the CDR3 DNA reads TGTGCCAGCAGCTTATTGGGGGGTAACTATGGCTACACCTTC.

This clonotype was detected a few times. The CDR3 DNA reads as TGTGCCAGCAGCCCGTCAGGGGGCCGAGAAGAGACCCAGTACTTC. This gives the protein CASSPSGGREETQYF. The chain uses TRBV6-5 and TRBJ2-5; the match to TRBD1 covers 8 bases. V shed 6 bases and J 3 bases; nucleotides not matched to a gene: 9. CDR1 is MNHEY and CDR2 is SVGAGI in the germline V gene. CDR3 length equals 15 residues.

This chain uses TRBV3-1 with TRBJ1-1; TRBD1 matches at 7 bases. V was clipped by 4 bases and J by 5 bases; unmatched bases: 7. Germline CDR1 and CDR2: LGHDT and YNNKEL (reference sequence). The CDR3 spans 14 residues. The CDR3 region is CASSPTGSGTEAFF. The CDR3 DNA is TGTGCCAGCAGCCCGACAGGGTCGGGGACTGAAGCTTTCTTT.

This clonotype was detected only a few times. J is TRBJ1-6 and V is TRBV13, with TRBD1 matching 9 bases. The CDR3 contains 15 residues. Germline V gene data show CDR1 as PRHDT and CDR2 as FYEKMQ (reference sequence). The V gene end was trimmed by 5 bases and the J gene end by 7 bases; junction bases not matched to a gene: 6. CDR3 coding DNA: TGTGCCAGCAGCGTTAGGGACAGGGCAAATTCACCCCTCCACTTT. This gives the protein CASSVRDRANSPLHF.

As concerns this clonotype: Its ends do not fully match the called genes, so a read error is possible. V and J are TRBV4-1 and TRBJ1-1; tentative D call: TRBD1 (5 bases). Germline CDR1 MGHRA, CDR2 YSYEKL. The CDR3 is 18 residues long. In DNA, the CDR3 is TGCGACAGCAGCCAGGATGTAAGACTCCGGGACTCCAAGGCGGGAGCTTTCTTT. It translates to CDSSQDVRLRDSKAGAFF.

This clonotype was seen ten or more times. V gene TRBV11-2 combines with J gene TRBJ2-7, with TRBD1 matching over 8 bases. This CDR3 contains 15 residues. The V gene end was trimmed by 6 bases and the J gene end by 4 bases; junction bases not matched to a gene: 11. The germline CDR1 and CDR2 sequences are SGHAT and FQNNGV. DNA of the CDR3: TGTGCCAGCAGGGACGCGAGGACAGGGAATTACGAGCAGTACTTC. Amino acids: CASRDARTGNYEQYF.

The CDR3: CASSSRDREGSPLHF. CDR3 DNA sequence: TGTGCCAGCAGCTCCCGGGACAGGGAAGGGTCACCCCTCCACTTT. The chain is built from TRBV7-8 and TRBJ1-6; 9 nucleotides align to TRBD1. CDR1 is SGHVS, CDR2 FQNEAQ, per germline. J was trimmed by 10 bases and V by 4 bases; bases with no gene match: 8. The CDR3 extends over 15 amino acids. Together with reference TRBV7-8 and TRBJ1-6, the CDR3 gives the full variable domain: GAGVSQSPRYKVAKRGQDVALRCDPISGHVSLFWYQQALGQGPEFLTYFQNEAQLDKSGLPSDRFFAERPEGSVSTLKIQRTQQEDSAVYLCASSSRDREGSPLHFGNGTRLTVT.

This clonotype has more than one count but fewer than ten. This rearrangement joins TRBV20-1 to TRBJ2-3; 8 bases match TRBD1. J was trimmed by 0 bases and V by 3 bases; bases with no gene match: 5. Germline V CDR1 and CDR2: DFQATT, SNEGSKA (reference sequence). This CDR3 is built from 15 residues. The CDR3 reads CSARSAGGSTDTQYF. The CDR3 DNA follows: TGCAGTGCTAGGAGTGCAGGGGGCAGCACAGATACGCAGTATTTT.

The chain employs TRBV4-3 and TRBJ2-5; 7 nucleotides agree with TRBD2. The CDR3 has 15 residues. The V gene end was trimmed by 4 bases and the J gene end by 5 bases; junction bases not matched to a gene: 10. CDR1 LGHNA and CDR2 YSLEER come from the germline V gene. This CDR3 is CASSPTSGTGETQYF. DNA of the CDR3: TGCGCCAGCAGCCCTACGAGCGGGACTGGGGAGACCCAGTACTTC.

The rearrangement joins TRBV6-6 to TRBJ1-6; TRBD1 matches 7 bases. Germline lookup yields CDR1 MNHNY and CDR2 SVGAGI (reference sequence). CDR3 length equals 16 residues. V dropped 4 bases and J dropped 3; count of bases not matched to a gene: 6. CDR3 sequence: CASSSTGDRYNSPLHF. As DNA, the CDR3 is TGTGCCAGCAGTTCAACAGGGGACCGCTATAATTCACCCCTCCACTTT.

The chain employs TRBV20-1 and TRBJ2-4; no clear D. V lost 0 bases and J 2 bases, leaving 17 bases between the germline ends. CDR1 DFQATT and CDR2 SNEGSKA come from the germline V gene (reference sequence). The CDR3 has 17 residues. In DNA form, the CDR3 reads TGCAGTGCTAGAGATCCCTTATCAGTGGTATCCAAAAACATTCAGTACTTC. Translated, it gives CSARDPLSVVSKNIQYF.

This clonotype has more than one count but fewer than ten. The rearrangement joins TRBV7-2 to TRBJ2-1; 9 positions agree with TRBD2. The CDR3 runs to 17 residues. After removal of 3 bases from V and 5 bases from J, the junction contained 11 bases not matched to a gene. Germline-derived CDR1 and CDR2 are SGHTA and FQGNSA. The CDR3 protein is CASSLVGGGAGDNEQFF. The CDR3, as DNA: TGTGCCAGCAGCTTGGTAGGCGGGGGGGCCGGAGACAATGAGCAGTTCTTC.

This clonotype was seen more than once but under ten times. This chain joins TRBV7-8 and TRBJ1-1; a possible D gene is TRBD1 (5 bases). V gave up 4 bases and J gave up 1 base, with 10 bases separating them. Germline assignment: CDR1 SGHVS and CDR2 FQNEAQ. There are 14 residues in the CDR3. For the CDR3, the DNA is TGTGCCAGCAGCTCCCGGGACCCGAACACTGAAGCTTTCTTT. Translation: CASSSRDPNTEAFF.

This clonotype appeared many times. The chain combines TRBV10-3 with TRBJ2-1; 10 nucleotides agree with TRBD2. Germline V lookup: CDR1 ENHRY, CDR2 SYGVKD. V shed 3 bases and J 10 bases; nucleotides not matched to a gene: 12. CDR3 length: 16 amino acids. The CDR3 reads CAISELERGGRREQFF. CDR3 DNA sequence: TGTGCCATCAGTGAACTCGAGCGGGGGGGCCGACGGGAGCAGTTCTTC.

This clonotype was recorded many times. The genes are TRBV5-4 and TRBJ2-3, with D uncertain. This CDR3 spans 13 amino acids. The V end was cut by 2 bases, the J end by 3 bases, with 7 bases between. Germline lookup yields CDR1 SGHNT and CDR2 YYREEE (reference sequence). The CDR3 sequence: CASSFNPTDTQYF. CDR3 bases: TGTGCCAGCAGCTTCAATCCTACAGATACGCAGTATTTT.

V and J are TRBV10-3 and TRBJ2-7; D gene unclear. The CDR3 covers 13 residues. V was clipped by 8 bases and J by 3 bases, with 14 bases between them. Germline CDR1 ENHRY, CDR2 SYGVKD. The CDR3, as DNA: TGTGCCATCTCATCACGACGGAACTACGAGCAGTACGTC. Translation: CAISSRRNYEQYV.

This clonotype was counted only a few times. The chain carries TRBV9 and TRBJ2-1, with D unclear. Germline-derived CDR1 and CDR2 are SGDLS and YYNGEE. Trimming removed 5 bases from V and 0 bases from J, with 15 bases in between. There are 16 residues in the CDR3. The CDR3 sequence: CASSNPRLSSYNEQFF. DNA of the CDR3: TGTGCCAGCAGTAACCCGAGGTTAAGCTCCTACAATGAGCAGTTCTTC.

The rearrangement joins TRBV4-3 to TRBJ1-5; a possible D gene is TRBD1 (5 bases). The CDR3 loop spans 15 amino acids. Germline CDR1 and CDR2: LGHNA and YSLEER. With 3 bases removed from V and 5 bases from J, the gap between germline ends came to 14 bases. This CDR3 reads CASSHIRGFDQPQHF. In DNA form, the CDR3 reads TGCGCCAGCAGCCACATACGGGGGTTTGATCAGCCCCAGCATTTT.

This clonotype was found a few times. The chain joins TRBV2 to TRBJ2-3, with a possible D match to TRBD1 (5 bases). The CDR3 sequence is 16 residues long. The V gene lost 5 bases and the J gene lost 1 base, with 16 bases spanning the gap. The germline CDR1 and CDR2 sequences are SNHLY and FYNNEI. The CDR3 DNA reads as TGTGCCAGCAGTAGCCCCCAGGGCGGTGGCACAGATACGCAGTATTTT. Its protein product is CASSSPQGGGTDTQYF.

This sequence joins TRBV7-2 and TRBJ2-4, with TRBD2 matching 7 bases. Germline loops: CDR1 SGHTA, CDR2 FQGNSA. The V segment lost 1 base and the J segment 5 bases; nucleotides outside the gene matches: 5. The CDR3 contains 15 residues. The chain's CDR3 is CASSLVGGGQNIQYF. CDR3 bases: TGTGCCAGCAGCTTAGTCGGGGGAGGGCAAAACATTCAGTACTTC.

This clonotype was found a few times. This chain links TRBV6-2 or TRBV6-3 with TRBJ1-1; D ambiguous. The CDR3 consists of 15 residues. CDR1 MNHEY and CDR2 SVGEGT come from the germline V gene. Trimming removed 0 bases at V and 8 bases at J, with 16 bases between. The CDR3 reads CASSYSREAVTEAFF. As DNA, the CDR3 is TGTGCCAGCAGTTACTCAAGGGAAGCGGTCACAGAAGCTTTCTTT.

V usage is TRBV2 and J usage is TRBJ2-5; TRBD2 might be the D (6 bases). Germline-derived CDR1 and CDR2 are SNHLY and FYNNEI. The CDR3 contains 12 residues. V lost 7 bases and J lost 3, with 9 bases in between. The CDR3 bases are TGTGCCAGCATCGCGGGAAAAGAGACCCAGTACTTC. Translating gives CASIAGKETQYF.